This TCR beta chain was captured in a study of identical twins. TCRdb analysed the 5' RACE reads with MiXCR anew, one entry per CDR3 protein. The sample holds some 1,600,000 distinct CDR3 sequences, under 35% seen once. The CDR3 length is 16 residues. Germline values: CDR1 SGHRS, CDR2 YFSETQ. J gave up 5 bases and V 4 bases, and 9 bases lay outside the gene matches. This chain uses TRBV5-1 with TRBJ2-7; 13 nucleotides agree with TRBD2. This receptor was obtained from a newborn girl in good health. The source material was cord blood. DNA for the CDR3: TGCGCCAGCAGCCGGGGACTAGCGGGGTCTATCGACGAGCAGTACTTC. Protein sequence: CASSRGLAGSIDEQYF.